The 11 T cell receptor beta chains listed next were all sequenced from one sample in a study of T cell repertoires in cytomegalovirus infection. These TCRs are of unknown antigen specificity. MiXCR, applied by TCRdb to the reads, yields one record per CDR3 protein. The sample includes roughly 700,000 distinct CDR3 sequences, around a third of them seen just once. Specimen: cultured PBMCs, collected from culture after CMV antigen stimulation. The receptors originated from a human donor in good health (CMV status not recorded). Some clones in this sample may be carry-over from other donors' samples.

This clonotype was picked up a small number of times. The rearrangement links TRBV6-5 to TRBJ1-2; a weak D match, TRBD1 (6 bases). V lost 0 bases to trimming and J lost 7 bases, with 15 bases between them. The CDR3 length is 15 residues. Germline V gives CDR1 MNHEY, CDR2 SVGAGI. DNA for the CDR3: TGTGCCAGCAGTTACTCGGGGGGCTACAGGGCTGGCTACACCTTC. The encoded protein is CASSYSGGYRAGYTF.

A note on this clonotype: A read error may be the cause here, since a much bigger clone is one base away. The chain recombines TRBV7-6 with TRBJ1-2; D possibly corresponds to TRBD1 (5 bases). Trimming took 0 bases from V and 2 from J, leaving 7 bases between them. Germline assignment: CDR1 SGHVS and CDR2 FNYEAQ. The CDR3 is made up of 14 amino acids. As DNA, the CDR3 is TGTGCCAGCAGCTTAGCCCCAGGGAACTATGGCTACACCTTC. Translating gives CASSLAPGNYGYTF. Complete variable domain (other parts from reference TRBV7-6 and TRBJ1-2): GAGVSQSPRYKVTKRGQDVALRCDPISGHVSLYWYRQALGQGPEFLTYFNYEAQQDKSGLPNDRFSAERPEGSISTLTIQRTEQRDSAMYRCASSLAPGNYGYTFGSGTRLTVV.

CDR3 protein: CASSGQGLGTEAFF. DNA for the CDR3: TGTGCCAGCAGCGGACAGGGATTGGGAACTGAAGCTTTCTTT. This chain joins TRBV7-6 and TRBJ1-1, with 8 bases aligning to TRBD1. This CDR3 spans 14 amino acids. The V segment lost 5 bases and the J segment 5 bases; nucleotides outside the gene matches: 7. The V gene's germline CDR1 is SGHVS and CDR2 FNYEAQ.

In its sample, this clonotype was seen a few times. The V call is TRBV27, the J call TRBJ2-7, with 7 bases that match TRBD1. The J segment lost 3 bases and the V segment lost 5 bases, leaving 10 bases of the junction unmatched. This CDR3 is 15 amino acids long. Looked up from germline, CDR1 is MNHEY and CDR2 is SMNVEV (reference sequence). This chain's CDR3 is CASSLQTGLGYEQYF. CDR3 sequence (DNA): TGTGCCAGCAGTCTGCAGACAGGGTTGGGCTACGAGCAGTACTTC.

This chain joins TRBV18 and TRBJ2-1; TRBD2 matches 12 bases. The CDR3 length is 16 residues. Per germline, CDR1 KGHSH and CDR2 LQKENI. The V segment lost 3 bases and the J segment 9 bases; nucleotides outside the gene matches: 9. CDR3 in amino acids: CASSPRTSGEVGEQFF. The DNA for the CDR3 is TGTGCCAGCTCACCTCGGACTAGCGGGGAGGTCGGTGAGCAGTTCTTC.

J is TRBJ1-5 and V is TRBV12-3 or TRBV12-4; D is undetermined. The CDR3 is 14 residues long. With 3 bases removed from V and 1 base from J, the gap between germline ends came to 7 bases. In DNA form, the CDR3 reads TGTGCCAGCAGTTTTGCAGACAGCAATCAGCCCCAGCATTTT. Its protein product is CASSFADSNQPQHF.

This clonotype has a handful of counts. CDR3 in amino acids: CASSFRSLAGETQYF. Written as DNA, the CDR3 is TGTGCCAGCAGTTTTAGGTCACTAGCGGGAGAGACCCAGTACTTC. The rearrangement joins TRBV28 to TRBJ2-5; 9 bases match TRBD2. V was pared by 3 bases and J by 4 bases, with 6 bases of the junction left unmatched. CDR1 is MDHEN and CDR2 is SYDVKM in the germline V gene. The CDR3 consists of 15 residues.

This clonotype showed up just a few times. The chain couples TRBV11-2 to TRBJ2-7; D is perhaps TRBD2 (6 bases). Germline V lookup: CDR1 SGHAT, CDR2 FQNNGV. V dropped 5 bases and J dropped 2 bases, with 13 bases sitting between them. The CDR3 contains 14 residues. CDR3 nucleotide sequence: TGTGCCAGCAGCGTCTCGGGACTTCCCTACGAGCAGTACTTC. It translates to CASSVSGLPYEQYF.

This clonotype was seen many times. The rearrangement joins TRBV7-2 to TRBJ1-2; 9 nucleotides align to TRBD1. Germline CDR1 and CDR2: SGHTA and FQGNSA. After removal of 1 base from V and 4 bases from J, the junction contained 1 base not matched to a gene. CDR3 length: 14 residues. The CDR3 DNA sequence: TGTGCCAGCAGCTTAGACAGGGGGCTCTATGGCTACACCTTC. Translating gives CASSLDRGLYGYTF.

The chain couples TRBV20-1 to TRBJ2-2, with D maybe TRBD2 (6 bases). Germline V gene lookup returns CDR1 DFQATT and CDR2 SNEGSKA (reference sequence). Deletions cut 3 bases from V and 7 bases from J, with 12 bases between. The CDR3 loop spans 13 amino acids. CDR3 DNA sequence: TGCAGTGCTAGCGCTAGCGCTGGCGGGGAGCTGTTTTTT. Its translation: CSASASAGGELFF.

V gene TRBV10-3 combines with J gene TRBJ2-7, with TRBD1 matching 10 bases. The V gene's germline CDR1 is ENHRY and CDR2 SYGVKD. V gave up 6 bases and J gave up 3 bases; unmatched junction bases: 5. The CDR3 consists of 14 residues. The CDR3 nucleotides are TGTGCCATCAGGACCGGGACAGGGGACTACGAGCAGTACTTC. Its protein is CAIRTGTGDYEQYF.